The source of this T cell receptor beta chain is a study of cytomegalovirus exposure and HLA in healthy donors. The donors formed part of the roughly 110-subject validation cohort, distinct from the roughly 620-subject first cohort. Data came from immunoSEQ multiplex PCR; TCRdb stores just in-frame clones and leaves some out. The sample shows 120,000 or so clones, roughly 90% of them seen only once. Points from the study as a whole: It was reported that the classifier diagnosed cytomegalovirus status with high specificity and sensitivity in both the original and validation cohorts. Subsequent analysis revealed that first-cohort TCR clusters tended to co-occur in the 120 validation repertoires. Despite most TCR sequences being rare, some public TCRs occurred in many donors.

The CDR3 length is 15 residues. The germline V gene encodes CDR1 MNHEY and CDR2 SMNVEV (reference sequence). V lost 2 bases to trimming and J lost 4 bases, with 12 bases between them. About this clone: Its specificity is unknown.

The gene calls are TRBV27 and TRBJ2-1; D is perhaps TRBD1 (6 bases). Sequencing was performed on PBMCs. This TCR derives from a woman in her late teens or twenties in good health and CMV-seronegative. The CDR3 sequence: CASSLNRQGYNEQFF. The CDR3 DNA reads TGTGCCAGCAGTTTAAACCGGCAGGGGTACAATGAGCAGTTCTTC.